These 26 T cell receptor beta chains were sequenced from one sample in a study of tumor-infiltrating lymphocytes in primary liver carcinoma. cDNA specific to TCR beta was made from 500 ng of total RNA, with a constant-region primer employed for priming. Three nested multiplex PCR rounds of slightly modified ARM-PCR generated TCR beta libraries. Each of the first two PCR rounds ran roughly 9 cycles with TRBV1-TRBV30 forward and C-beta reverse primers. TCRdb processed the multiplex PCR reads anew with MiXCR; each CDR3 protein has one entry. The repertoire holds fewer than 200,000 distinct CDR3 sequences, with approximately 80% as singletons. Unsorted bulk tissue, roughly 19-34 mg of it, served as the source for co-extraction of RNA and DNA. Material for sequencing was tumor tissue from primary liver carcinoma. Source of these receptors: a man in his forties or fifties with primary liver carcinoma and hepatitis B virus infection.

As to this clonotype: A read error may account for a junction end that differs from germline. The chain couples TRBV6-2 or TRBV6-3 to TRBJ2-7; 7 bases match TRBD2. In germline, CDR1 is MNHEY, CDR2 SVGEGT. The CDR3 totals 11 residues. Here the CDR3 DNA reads TGTGCCAGCAATTCGAGCGGGATCAGGAACTTC. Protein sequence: CASNSSGIRNF.

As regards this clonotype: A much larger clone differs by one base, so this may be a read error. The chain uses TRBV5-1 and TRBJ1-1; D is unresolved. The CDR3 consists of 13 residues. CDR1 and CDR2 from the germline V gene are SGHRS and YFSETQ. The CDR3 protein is CASSGEVNSEAFF. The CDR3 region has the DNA TGCGCCAGCAGCGGGGAGGTGAACTCTGAAGCTTTCTTT.

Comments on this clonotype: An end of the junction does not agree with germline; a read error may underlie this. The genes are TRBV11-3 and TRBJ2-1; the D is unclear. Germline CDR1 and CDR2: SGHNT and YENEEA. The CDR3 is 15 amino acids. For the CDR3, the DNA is TGTGCCAGCAGCCCCCTATTTGCTGAGAGCAATCAGCAGTCCTTC. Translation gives CASSPLFAESNQQSF.

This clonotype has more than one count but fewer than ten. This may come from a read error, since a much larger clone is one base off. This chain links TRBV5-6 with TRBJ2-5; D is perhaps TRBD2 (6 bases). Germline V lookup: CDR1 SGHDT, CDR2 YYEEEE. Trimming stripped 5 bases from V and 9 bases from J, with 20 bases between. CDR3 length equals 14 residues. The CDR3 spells CASRYYGPREAQYF. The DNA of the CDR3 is TGTGCCAGCAGGTATTACGGGCCGAGGGAGGCCCAGTACTTC.

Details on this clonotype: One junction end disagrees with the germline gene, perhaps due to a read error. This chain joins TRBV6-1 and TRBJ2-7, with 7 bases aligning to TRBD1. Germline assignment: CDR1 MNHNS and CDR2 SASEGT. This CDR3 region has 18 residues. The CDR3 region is CASGEESNRGMGPYEQYF. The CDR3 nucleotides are TGTGCCAGCGGTGAAGAGTCAAACAGGGGTATGGGCCCCTACGAGCAGTACTTC.

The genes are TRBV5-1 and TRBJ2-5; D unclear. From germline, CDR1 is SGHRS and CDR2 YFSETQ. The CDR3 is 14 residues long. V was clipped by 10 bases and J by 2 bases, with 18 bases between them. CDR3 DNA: TGCGCCTGCAACTTGGAGTTCCATCAAGAGACCCAGTACTTC. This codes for CACNLEFHQETQYF.

The CDR3 here is CSVGGGTAMNTIYF. The CDR3 DNA reads TGCAGCGTTGGCGGGGGGACAGCGATGAACACCATATATTTT. The chain recombines TRBV29-1 with TRBJ1-3; 7 bases are a match to TRBD1. After removal of 4 bases from V and 7 bases from J, the junction contained 10 bases not matched to a gene. The germline gives CDR1 SQVTM, CDR2 ANQGSEA. This CDR3 has 14 residues.

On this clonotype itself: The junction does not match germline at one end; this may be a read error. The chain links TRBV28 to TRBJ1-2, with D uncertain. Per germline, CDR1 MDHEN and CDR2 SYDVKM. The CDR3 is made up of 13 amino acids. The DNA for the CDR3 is TGTGCCAGCACTTTAAACAGCCTATATGGCCACACCTTC. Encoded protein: CASTLNSLYGHTF.

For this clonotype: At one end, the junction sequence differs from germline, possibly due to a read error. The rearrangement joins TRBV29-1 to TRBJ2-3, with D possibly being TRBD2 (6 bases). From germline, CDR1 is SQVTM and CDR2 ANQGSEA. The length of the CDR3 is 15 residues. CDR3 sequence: CSVEGGAGTTDTQCF. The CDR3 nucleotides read TGCAGCGTTGAGGGCGGGGCCGGAACCACAGATACGCAGTGTTTT.

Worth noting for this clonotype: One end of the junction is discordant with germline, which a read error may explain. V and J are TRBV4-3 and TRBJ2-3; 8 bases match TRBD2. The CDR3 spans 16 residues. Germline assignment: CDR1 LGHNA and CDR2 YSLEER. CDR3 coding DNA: TGCGCGAGCAACCAAGAGCTAAGCGGGGGACCAGATACGCAGTACTTT. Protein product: CASNQELSGGPDTQYF.

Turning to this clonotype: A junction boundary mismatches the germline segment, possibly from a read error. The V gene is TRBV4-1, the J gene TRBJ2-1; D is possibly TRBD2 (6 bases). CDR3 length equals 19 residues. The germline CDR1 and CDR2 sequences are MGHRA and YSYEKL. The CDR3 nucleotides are TGCGCCAGCAGCCAAGAAACTAACGGGAGCCTCAGATCCTACAGTGAGCAGTTCTTC. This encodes CASSQETNGSLRSYSEQFF.

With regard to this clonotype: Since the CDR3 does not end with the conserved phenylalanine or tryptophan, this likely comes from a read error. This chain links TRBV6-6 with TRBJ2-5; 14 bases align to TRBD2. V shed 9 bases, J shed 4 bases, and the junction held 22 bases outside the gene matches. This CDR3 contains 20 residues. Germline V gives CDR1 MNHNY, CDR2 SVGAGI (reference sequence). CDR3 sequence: CARSQCGLLTSGRAVETQYL. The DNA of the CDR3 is TGTGCCAGAAGCCAATGCGGTTTACTGACTAGCGGGAGGGCCGTAGAGACCCAGTACCTC.

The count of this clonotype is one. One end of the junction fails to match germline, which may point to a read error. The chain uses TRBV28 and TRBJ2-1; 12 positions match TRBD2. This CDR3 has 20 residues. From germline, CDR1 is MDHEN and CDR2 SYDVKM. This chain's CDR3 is CASSRVGGLAGDKRLYEQIF. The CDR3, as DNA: TGTGCCAGCAGCCGGGTCGGGGGACTAGCGGGTGATAAAAGGTTATATGAGCAGATCTTC. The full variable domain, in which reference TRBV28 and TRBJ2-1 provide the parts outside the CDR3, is DVKVTQSSRYLVKRTGEKVFLECVQDMDHENMFWYRQDPGLGLRLIYFSYDVKMKEKGDIPEGYSVSREKKERFSLILESASTNQTSMYLCASSRVGGLAGDKRLYEQIFGPGTRLTVL.

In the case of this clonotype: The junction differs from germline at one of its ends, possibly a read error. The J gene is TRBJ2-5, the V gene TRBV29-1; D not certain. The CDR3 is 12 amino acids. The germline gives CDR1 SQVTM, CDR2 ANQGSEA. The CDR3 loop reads CSVLESQEIQYF. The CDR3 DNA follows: TGCAGTGTTCTGGAGAGCCAAGAGATCCAGTACTTC. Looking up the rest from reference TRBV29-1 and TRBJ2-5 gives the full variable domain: SAVISQKPSRDICQRGTSLTIQCQVDSQVTMMFWYRQQPGQSLTLIATANQGSEATYESGFVIDKFPISRPNLTFSTLTVSNMSPEDSSIYLCSVLESQEIQYFGPGTRLLVL.

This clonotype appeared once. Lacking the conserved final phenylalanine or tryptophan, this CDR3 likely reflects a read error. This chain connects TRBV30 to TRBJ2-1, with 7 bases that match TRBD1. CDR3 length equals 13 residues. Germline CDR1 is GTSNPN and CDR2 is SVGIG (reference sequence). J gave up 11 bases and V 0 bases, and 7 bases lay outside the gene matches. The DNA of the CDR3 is TGTGCCTGGAGTGTCCGCTCAGGGGGTAAGCAGTTCATC. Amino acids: CAWSVRSGGKQFI.

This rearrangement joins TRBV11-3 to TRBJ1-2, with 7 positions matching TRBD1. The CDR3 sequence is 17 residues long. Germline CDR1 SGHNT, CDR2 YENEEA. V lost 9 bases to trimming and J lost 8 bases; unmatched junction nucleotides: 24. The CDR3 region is CASSPTGQSTSHSGYTF. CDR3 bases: TGTGCCAGTAGCCCAACGGGACAGTCCACATCTCACTCCGGCTACACCTTC.

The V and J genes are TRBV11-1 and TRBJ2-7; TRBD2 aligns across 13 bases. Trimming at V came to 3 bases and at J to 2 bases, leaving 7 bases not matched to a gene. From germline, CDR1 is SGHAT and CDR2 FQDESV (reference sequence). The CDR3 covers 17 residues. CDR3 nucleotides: TGTGCCAGCAGCTTTCCCGGGACTAGCGGGACACCCTACGAGCAGTACTTC. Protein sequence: CASSFPGTSGTPYEQYF.

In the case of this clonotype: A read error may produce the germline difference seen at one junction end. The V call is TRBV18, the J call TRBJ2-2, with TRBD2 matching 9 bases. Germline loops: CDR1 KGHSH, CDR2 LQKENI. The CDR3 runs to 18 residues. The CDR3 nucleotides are TGTACCAGCTCACCTAGACAAGCGGGAGGACCGAACACCGGGGAGCTGTTTTTT. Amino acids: CTSSPRQAGGPNTGELFF.

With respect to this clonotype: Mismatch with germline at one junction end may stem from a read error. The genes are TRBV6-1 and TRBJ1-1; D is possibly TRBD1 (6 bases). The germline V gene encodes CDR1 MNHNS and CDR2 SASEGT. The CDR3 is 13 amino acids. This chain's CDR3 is CTSSRVWDTETFF. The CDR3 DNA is TGTACCAGCAGCAGGGTCTGGGACACTGAAACTTTCTTT.

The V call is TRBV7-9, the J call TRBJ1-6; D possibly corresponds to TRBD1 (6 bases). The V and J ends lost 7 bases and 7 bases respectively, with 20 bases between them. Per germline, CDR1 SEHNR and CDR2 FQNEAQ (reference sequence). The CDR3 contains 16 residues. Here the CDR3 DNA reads TGTGCCAGCATAGGCCAGGGGAAATTTGGCAATTCACCCCTCCACTTT. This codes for CASIGQGKFGNSPLHF. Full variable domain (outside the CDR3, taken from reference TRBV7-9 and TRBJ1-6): DTGVSQNPRHKITKRGQNVTFRCDPISEHNRLYWYRQTLGQGPEFLTYFQNEAQLEKSRLLSDRFSAERPKGSFSTLEIQRTEQGDSAMYLCASIGQGKFGNSPLHFGNGTRLTVT.

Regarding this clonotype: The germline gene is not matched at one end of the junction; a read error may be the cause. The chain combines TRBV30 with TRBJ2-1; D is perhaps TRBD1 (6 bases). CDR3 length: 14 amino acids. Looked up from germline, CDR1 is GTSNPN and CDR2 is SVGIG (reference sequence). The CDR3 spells CALSKGDHLTEQLF. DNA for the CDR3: TGTGCCTTGAGTAAGGGGGACCACCTAACTGAGCAGTTATTC.

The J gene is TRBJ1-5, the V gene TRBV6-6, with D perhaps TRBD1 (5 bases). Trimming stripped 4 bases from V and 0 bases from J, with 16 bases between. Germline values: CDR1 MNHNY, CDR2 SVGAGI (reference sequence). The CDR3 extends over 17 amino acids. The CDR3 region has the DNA TGTGCCAGCAGTTGGGCTCAGGGAGCAGATAGCAATCAGCCCCAGCATTTT. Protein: CASSWAQGADSNQPQHF.

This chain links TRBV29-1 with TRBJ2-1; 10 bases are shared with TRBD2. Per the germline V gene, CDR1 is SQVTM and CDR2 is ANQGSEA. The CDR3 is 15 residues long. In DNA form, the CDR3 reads TGCGGAGTTGAAGGACTAGCGGAGCAGGTGAATGAGCAGTTCTTC. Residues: CGVEGLAEQVNEQFF.

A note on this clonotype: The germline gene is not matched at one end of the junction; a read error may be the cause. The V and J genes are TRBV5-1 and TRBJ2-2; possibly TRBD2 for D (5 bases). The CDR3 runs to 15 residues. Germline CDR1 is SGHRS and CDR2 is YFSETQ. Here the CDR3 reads CASSDGIPNTGELFF. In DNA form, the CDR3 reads TGCGCCAGCAGCGACGGGATCCCGAACACCGGGGAGTTGTTTTTT. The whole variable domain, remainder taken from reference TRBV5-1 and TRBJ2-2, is KAGVTQTPRYLIKTRGQQVTLSCSPISGHRSVSWYQQTPGQGLQFLFEYFSETQRNKGNFPGRFSGRQFSNSRSEMNVSTLELGDSALYLCASSDGIPNTGELFFGEGSRLTVL.

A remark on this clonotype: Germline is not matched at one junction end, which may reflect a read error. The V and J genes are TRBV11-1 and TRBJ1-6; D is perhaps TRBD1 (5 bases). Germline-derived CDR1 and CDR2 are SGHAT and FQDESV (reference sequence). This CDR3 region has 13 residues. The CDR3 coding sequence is TGTGCCAACAGCCGGACACTGATTTCACCCCTCCTCTTT. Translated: CANSRTLISPLLF. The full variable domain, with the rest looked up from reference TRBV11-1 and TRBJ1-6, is EAEVAQSPRYKITEKSQAVAFWCDPISGHATLYWYRQILGQGPELLVQFQDESVVDDSQLPKDRFSAERLKGVDSTLKIQPAELGDSAMYLCANSRTLISPLLFGNGTRLTVT.

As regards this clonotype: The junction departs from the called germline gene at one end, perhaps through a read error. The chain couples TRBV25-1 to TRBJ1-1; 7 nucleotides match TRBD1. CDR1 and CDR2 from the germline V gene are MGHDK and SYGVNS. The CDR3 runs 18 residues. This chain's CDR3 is CVSSPRMGQPGKNTEAFF. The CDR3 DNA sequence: TGTGTCAGCAGTCCCAGGATGGGACAGCCAGGAAAGAACACTGAAGCTTTCTTT.